Below, 10 T cell receptor beta chains from the same sample are listed, as sequenced in a study of shared clonotypes between healthy human individuals. TCRdb's table, derived via immunoSEQ multiplex PCR, lists solely in-frame clones and lacks some. The sample contains approximately 2,200,000 clones, about 92% of which appear only once. Naive CD8 cells, CD45RO-negative and positively selected for CCR7, excluded terminally differentiated effector memory CD45RA+ cells. The sample consisted of naive CD8+ T cells from PBMCs. Receptor source: a young man in good health. Some clones in this sample may be carry-over from other donors' samples.

In nucleotides, the CDR3 is TGTGTTAGCCAAGGACAGGTGCTTTGGTCTGGAAACACCATATATTTT. It is translated as CVSQGQVLWSGNTIYF. The chain employs TRBV12-5 and TRBJ1-3, with TRBD1 identical over 7 bases. In germline, CDR1 is LGHNT, CDR2 FRNRAP. CDR3 length equals 16 residues.

This clone is a singleton in its sample. The chain recombines TRBV13 with TRBJ2-1; TRBD1 matches 9 bases. CDR1 and CDR2 from the germline V gene are PRHDT and FYEKMQ (reference sequence). The length of the CDR3 is 14 residues. V lost 3 bases, J lost 5 bases, and 2 bases stayed unmatched. The CDR3 region has the DNA TGTGCCAGCAGCTTTAGACAGGGGGACAATGAGCAGTTCTTC. Its protein product is CASSFRQGDNEQFF.

The genes are TRBV5-1 and TRBJ2-1; 7 bases align to TRBD2. CDR3 length equals 18 residues. The J segment lost 4 bases and the V segment lost 2 bases, leaving 15 bases of the junction unmatched. Germline values: CDR1 SGHRS, CDR2 YFSETQ. The CDR3 DNA sequence: TGCGCCAGCAGCTTTTTTGTGCTCGGCGGGAGCCGTTACAATGAGCAGTTCTTC. Translation: CASSFFVLGGSRYNEQFF.

J is TRBJ2-7 and V is TRBV15, with 7 nucleotides matching TRBD2. Germline loops: CDR1 LNHNV, CDR2 YYDKDF (reference sequence). The CDR3 sequence is 14 residues long. V lost 8 bases, J lost 0 bases, and 7 bases stayed unmatched. The CDR3 DNA reads TGTGCCACCTCGGCGGGGGATCTCTCCTACGAGCAGTACTTC. Amino acid sequence: CATSAGDLSYEQYF.

This chain uses TRBV19 with TRBJ2-7, with TRBD1 as a possible D gene (5 bases). Germline lookup yields CDR1 LNHDA and CDR2 SQIVND (reference sequence). V lost 6 bases, J lost 4 bases, and 16 bases lay in between. This CDR3 is 14 amino acids long. CDR3 sequence: CASSHETASYEQYF. The CDR3 coding sequence is TGTGCCAGTAGCCACGAGACAGCCAGTTACGAGCAGTACTTC.

V and J are TRBV5-1 and TRBJ2-1; D may be TRBD2 (5 bases). This CDR3 contains 14 residues. Deletions cut 4 bases from V and 3 bases from J, with 11 bases between. Germline-derived CDR1 and CDR2 are SGHRS and YFSETQ. The CDR3 spells CASSGNGIYNEQFF. The CDR3 coding sequence is TGCGCCAGCAGCGGTAACGGGATCTACAATGAGCAGTTCTTC.

This clone appeared a few times. V gene TRBV27 combines with J gene TRBJ1-2, with 7 bases identical to TRBD1. J was trimmed by 7 bases and V by 7 bases; bases with no gene match: 15. The CDR3 has 15 residues. CDR1 and CDR2 from the germline V gene are MNHEY and SMNVEV (reference sequence). Here the CDR3 DNA reads TGTGCCAGCACTGGGGGCGGGGGGACAGCTTCTGGCTACACCTTC. It specifies CASTGGGGTASGYTF.

V gene TRBV29-1 combines with J gene TRBJ2-7, with TRBD2 matching 11 bases. This CDR3 region has 16 residues. After removal of 4 bases from V and 6 bases from J, the junction contained 14 bases not matched to a gene. The germline gives CDR1 SQVTM, CDR2 ANQGSEA. The CDR3 bases are TGCAGCGTTGCGGTACTAGCGGGAGTAAAGGGCGGCGAGCAGTACTTC. Translation: CSVAVLAGVKGGEQYF.

The chain employs TRBV4-3 and TRBJ2-7; TRBD1 aligns across 7 bases. V was clipped by 0 bases and J by 7 bases; unmatched bases: 9. Germline lookup yields CDR1 LGHNA and CDR2 YSLEER. CDR3 length equals 15 residues. CDR3 loop: CASSQDSGTAREQYF. CDR3 bases: TGCGCCAGCAGCCAAGACTCCGGGACAGCGAGGGAGCAGTACTTC.

The chain has TRBV29-1 and TRBJ2-4; no definite D call. The germline V gene encodes CDR1 SQVTM and CDR2 ANQGSEA. Trimming left V 6 bases short and J 0 bases short, with 12 bases between. This CDR3 is built from 14 residues. The CDR3 DNA sequence: TGCAGCGTCTCCCACCCGATAGCCAAAAACATTCAGTACTTC. Its protein product is CSVSHPIAKNIQYF.